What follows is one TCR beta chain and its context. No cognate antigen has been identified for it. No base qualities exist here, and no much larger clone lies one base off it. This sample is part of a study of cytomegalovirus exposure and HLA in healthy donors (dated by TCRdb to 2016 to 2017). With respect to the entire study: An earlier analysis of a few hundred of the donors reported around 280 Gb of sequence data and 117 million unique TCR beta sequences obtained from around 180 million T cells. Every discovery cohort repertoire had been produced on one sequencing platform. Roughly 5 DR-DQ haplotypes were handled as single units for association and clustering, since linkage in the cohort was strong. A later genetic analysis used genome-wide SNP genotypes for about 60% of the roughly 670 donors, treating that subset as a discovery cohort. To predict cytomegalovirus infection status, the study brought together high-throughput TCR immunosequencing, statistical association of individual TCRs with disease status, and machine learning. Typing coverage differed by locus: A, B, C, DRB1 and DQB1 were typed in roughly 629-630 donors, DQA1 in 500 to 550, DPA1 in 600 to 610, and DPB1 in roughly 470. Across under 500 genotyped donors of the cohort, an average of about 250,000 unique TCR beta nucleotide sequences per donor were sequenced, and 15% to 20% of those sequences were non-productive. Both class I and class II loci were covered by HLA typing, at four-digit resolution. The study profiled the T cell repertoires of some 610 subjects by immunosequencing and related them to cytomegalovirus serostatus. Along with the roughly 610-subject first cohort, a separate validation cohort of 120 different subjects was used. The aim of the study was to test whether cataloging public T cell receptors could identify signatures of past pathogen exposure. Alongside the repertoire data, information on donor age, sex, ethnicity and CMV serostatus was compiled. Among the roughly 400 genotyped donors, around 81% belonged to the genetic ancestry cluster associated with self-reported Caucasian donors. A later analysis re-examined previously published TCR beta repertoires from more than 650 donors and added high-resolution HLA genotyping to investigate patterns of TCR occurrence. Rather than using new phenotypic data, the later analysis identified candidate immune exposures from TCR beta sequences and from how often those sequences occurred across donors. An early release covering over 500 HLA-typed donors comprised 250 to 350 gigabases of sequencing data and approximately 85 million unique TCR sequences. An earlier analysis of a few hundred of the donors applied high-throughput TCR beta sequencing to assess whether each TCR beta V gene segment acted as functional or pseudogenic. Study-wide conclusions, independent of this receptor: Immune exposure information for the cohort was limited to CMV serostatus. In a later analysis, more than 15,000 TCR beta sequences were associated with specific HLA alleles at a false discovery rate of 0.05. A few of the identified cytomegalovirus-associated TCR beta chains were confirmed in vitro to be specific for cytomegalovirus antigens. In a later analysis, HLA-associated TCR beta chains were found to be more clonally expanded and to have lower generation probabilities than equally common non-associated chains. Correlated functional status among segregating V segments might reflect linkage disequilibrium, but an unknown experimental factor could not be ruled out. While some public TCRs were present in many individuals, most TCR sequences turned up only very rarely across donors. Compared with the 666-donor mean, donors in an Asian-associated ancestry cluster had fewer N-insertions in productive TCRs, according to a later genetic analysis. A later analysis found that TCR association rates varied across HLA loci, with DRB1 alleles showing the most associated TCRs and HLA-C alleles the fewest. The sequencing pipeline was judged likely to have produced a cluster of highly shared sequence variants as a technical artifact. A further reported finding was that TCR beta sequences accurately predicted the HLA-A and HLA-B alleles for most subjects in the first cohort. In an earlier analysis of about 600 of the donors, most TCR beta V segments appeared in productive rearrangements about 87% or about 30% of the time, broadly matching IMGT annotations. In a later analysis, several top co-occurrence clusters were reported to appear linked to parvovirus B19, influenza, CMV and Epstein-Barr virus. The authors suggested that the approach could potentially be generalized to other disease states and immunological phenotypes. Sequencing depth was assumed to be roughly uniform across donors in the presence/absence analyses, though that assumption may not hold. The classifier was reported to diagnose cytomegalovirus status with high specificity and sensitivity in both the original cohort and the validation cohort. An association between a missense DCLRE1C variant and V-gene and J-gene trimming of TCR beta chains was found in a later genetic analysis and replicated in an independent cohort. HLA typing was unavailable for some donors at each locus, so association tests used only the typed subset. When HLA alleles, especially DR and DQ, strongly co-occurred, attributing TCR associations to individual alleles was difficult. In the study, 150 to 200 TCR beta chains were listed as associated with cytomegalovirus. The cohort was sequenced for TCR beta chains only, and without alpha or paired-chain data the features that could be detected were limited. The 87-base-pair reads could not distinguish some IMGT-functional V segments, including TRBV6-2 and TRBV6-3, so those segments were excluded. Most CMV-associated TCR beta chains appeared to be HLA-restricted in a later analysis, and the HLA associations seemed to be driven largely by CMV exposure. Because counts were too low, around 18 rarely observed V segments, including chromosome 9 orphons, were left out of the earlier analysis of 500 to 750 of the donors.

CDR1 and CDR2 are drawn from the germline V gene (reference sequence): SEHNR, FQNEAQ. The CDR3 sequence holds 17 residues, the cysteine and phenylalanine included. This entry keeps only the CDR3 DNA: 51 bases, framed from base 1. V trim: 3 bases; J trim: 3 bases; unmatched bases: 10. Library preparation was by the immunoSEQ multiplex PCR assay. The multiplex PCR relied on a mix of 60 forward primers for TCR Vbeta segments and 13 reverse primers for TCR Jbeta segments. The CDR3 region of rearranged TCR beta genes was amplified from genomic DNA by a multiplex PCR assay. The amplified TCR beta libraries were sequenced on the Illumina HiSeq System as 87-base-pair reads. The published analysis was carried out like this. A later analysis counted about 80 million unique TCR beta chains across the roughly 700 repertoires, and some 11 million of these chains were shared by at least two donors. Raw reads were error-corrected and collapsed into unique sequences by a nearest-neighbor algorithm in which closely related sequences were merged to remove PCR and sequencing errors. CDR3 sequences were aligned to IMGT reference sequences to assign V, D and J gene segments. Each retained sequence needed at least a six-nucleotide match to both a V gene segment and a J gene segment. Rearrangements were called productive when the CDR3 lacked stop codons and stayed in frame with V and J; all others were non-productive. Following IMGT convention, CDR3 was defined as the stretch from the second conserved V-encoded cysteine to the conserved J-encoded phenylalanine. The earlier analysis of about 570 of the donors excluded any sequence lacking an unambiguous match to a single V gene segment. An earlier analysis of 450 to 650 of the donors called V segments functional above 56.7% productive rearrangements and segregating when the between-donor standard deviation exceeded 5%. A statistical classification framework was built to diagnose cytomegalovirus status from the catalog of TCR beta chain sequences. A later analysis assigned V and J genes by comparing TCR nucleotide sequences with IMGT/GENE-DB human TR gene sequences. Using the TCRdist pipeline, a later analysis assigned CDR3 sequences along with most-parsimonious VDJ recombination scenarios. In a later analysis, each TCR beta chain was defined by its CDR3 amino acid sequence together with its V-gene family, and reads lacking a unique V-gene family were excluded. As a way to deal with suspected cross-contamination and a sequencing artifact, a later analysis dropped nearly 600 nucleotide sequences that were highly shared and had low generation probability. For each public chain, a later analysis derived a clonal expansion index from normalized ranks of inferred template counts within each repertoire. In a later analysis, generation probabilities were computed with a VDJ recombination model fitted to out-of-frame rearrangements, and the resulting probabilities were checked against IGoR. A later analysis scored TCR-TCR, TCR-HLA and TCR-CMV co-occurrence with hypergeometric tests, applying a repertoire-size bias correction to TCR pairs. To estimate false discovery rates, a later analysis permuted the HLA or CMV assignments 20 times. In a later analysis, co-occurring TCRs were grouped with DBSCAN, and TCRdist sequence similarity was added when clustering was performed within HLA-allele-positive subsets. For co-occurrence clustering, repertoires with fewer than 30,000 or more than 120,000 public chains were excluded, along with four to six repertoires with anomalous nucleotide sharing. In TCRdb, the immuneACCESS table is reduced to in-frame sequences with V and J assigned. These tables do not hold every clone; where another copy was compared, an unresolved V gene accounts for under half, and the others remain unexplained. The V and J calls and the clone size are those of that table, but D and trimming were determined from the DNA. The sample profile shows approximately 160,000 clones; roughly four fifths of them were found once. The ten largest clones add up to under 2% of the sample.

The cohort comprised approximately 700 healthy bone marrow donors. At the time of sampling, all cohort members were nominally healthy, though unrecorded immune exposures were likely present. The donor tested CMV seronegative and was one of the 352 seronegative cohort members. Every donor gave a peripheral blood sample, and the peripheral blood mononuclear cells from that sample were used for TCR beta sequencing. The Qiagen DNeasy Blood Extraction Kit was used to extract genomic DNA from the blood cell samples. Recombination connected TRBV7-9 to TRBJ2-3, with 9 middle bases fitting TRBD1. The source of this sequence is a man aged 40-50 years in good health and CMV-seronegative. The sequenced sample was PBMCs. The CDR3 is CASSFRPLDRGTDTQYF. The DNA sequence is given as TGTGCCAGCAGCTTCAGGCCCCTGGACAGGGGAACAGATACGCAGTATTTT. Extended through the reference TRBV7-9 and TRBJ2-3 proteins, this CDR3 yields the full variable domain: DTGVSQNPRHKITKRGQNVTFRCDPISEHNRLYWYRQTLGQGPEFLTYFQNEAQLEKSRLLSDRFSAERPKGSFSTLEIQRTEQGDSAMYLCASSFRPLDRGTDTQYFGPGTRLTVL.